Listed below are T cell receptor beta chains from one sample, sequenced in a study of blood T cell repertoires in COVID-19. Repertoires were generated with immunoSEQ multiplex PCR, while TCRdb's copy carries only in-frame clones and drops some. The sample lists some 270,000 clones, approximately 86% occurring once. The sample was peripheral blood. Receptors originate from a woman aged 55-70 years who had recovered from COVID-19. CDR3s include the opening cysteine and the closing phenylalanine or tryptophan. Fields, in order: clone size, J gene, D gene, V gene, CDR3 DNA, CDR3 protein. D genes are given only for firm matches. Clone size, where shown, is once, few, many, or a class for clones that have expanded.

clone size: .; J gene: TRBJ1-5; D gene: TRBD1; V gene: TRBV24-1; CDR3 DNA: TGTGCCACCAGTGATTCACAGGGGGGAGGACAGCCCCAGCATTTT; CDR3 protein: CATSDSQGGGQPQHF
clone size: .; J gene: TRBJ2-5; D gene: .; V gene: TRBV11-2; CDR3 DNA: TGTGCCAGCAGCTTGCCGACAGTAGGAGAGACCCAGTACTTC; CDR3 protein: CASSLPTVGETQYF
clone size: .; J gene: TRBJ1-5; D gene: TRBD1; V gene: TRBV28; CDR3 DNA: TGTGCCAGCAGTAAGACGGGACAGAGCTTCTATAGCAATCAGCCCCAGCATTTT; CDR3 protein: CASSKTGQSFYSNQPQHF
clone size: .; J gene: TRBJ1-2; D gene: .; V gene: TRBV7-9; CDR3 DNA: TGTGCCAGCAGCTTCGGGGAGCACTATGGCTACACCTTC; CDR3 protein: CASSFGEHYGYTF
clone size: .; J gene: TRBJ2-7; D gene: TRBD1; V gene: TRBV12-3/TRBV12-4; CDR3 DNA: TGTGCCAGCAGTTTTCAGGGGGCCTACGAGCAGTACTTC; CDR3 protein: CASSFQGAYEQYF
clone size: .; J gene: TRBJ1-1; D gene: .; V gene: TRBV11-3; CDR3 DNA: TGTGCCAGCAGCGAAGGGGGTGAAGCTTTCTTT; CDR3 protein: CASSEGGEAFF
clone size: .; J gene: TRBJ1-4; D gene: .; V gene: TRBV3-1/TRBV3-2; CDR3 DNA: TGTGCCAGCAGCTACAGCGAAAAACTGTTTTTT; CDR3 protein: CASSYSEKLFF
clone size: .; J gene: TRBJ2-5; D gene: TRBD2; V gene: TRBV5-1; CDR3 DNA: TGCGCCAGCAGCTTGCAGGCTAGCGGGGGGCTGGGAGAGACCCAGTACTTC; CDR3 protein: CASSLQASGGLGETQYF
clone size: once; J gene: TRBJ1-2; D gene: .; V gene: TRBV4-1; CDR3 DNA: TGCGCCAGCAGCCAAAATACTAACTATGGCTACACCTTC; CDR3 protein: CASSQNTNYGYTF
clone size: .; J gene: TRBJ1-6; D gene: .; V gene: TRBV5-4; CDR3 DNA: TGTGCCAGCAGCTTACAGGCGTGGGGTAATTTTTTGAATTCACCCCTCCACTTT; CDR3 protein: CASSLQAWGNFLNSPLHF
clone size: few; J gene: TRBJ2-1; D gene: TRBD2; V gene: TRBV29-1; CDR3 DNA: TGCAGCGTTGGTAGCGGGGAAGACGCTGAGCAGTTCTTC; CDR3 protein: CSVGSGEDAEQFF
clone size: .; J gene: TRBJ1-5; D gene: .; V gene: TRBV7-9; CDR3 DNA: TGTGCCAGCAGTAAGGCGGATTATAGCAATCAGCCCCAGCATTTT; CDR3 protein: CASSKADYSNQPQHF
clone size: .; J gene: TRBJ2-7; D gene: TRBD2; V gene: TRBV5-1; CDR3 DNA: TGCGCCAGCAGCTTAGGTGCGGGGGTAACGTTCTACGAGCAGTACTTC; CDR3 protein: CASSLGAGVTFYEQYF
clone size: .; J gene: TRBJ1-4; D gene: .; V gene: TRBV25-1; CDR3 DNA: TGTGCCAGCAGTGAACAGACAACTAATGAAAAACTGTTTTTT; CDR3 protein: CASSEQTTNEKLFF
clone size: once; J gene: TRBJ2-6; D gene: .; V gene: TRBV6-2/TRBV6-3; CDR3 DNA: TGTGCCAGCAGTTTCAGGGGATACGGGGCCAACGTCCTGACTTTC; CDR3 protein: CASSFRGYGANVLTF
clone size: .; J gene: TRBJ1-5; D gene: .; V gene: TRBV28; CDR3 DNA: TGTGCCAGCAGTCCGCGACAGCCGACCAATCAGCCCCAGCATTTT; CDR3 protein: CASSPRQPTNQPQHF
clone size: once; J gene: TRBJ2-1; D gene: TRBD2; V gene: TRBV5-1; CDR3 DNA: TGCGCCAGCAGTCAACGACTAGCGCTGAATGAGCAGTTCTTC; CDR3 protein: CASSQRLALNEQFF
clone size: .; J gene: TRBJ1-1; D gene: .; V gene: TRBV10-3; CDR3 DNA: TGTGCCATCTTGGGGGGTCCCGGGAACACTGAAGCTTTCTTT; CDR3 protein: CAILGGPGNTEAFF
clone size: .; J gene: TRBJ2-5; D gene: .; V gene: TRBV11-2; CDR3 DNA: TGTGCCAGCAGCTTAGGAATCTTGGAGGGTGGGGAGACCCAGTACTTC; CDR3 protein: CASSLGILEGGETQYF
clone size: once; J gene: TRBJ1-2; D gene: TRBD1; V gene: TRBV19; CDR3 DNA: TGTGCCAGTGGTAACAGGGGGCTTCAGGGCTACACCTTC; CDR3 protein: CASGNRGLQGYTF
clone size: .; J gene: TRBJ2-7; D gene: .; V gene: TRBV28; CDR3 DNA: TGTGCCAGCAGTTCCCAATCGGGGGAGTCCTACGAGCAGTACTTC; CDR3 protein: CASSSQSGESYEQYF
clone size: .; J gene: TRBJ2-2; D gene: TRBD2; V gene: TRBV19; CDR3 DNA: TGTGCCAGTAGTAGCGGGGGGTATAGCGGGGAGCTGTTTTTT; CDR3 protein: CASSSGGYSGELFF
clone size: few; J gene: TRBJ2-2; D gene: .; V gene: TRBV6-1; CDR3 DNA: TGTGCCAGCAGTGGGTGGAGACAGAGGAACACCGGGGAGCTGTTTTTT; CDR3 protein: CASSGWRQRNTGELFF
clone size: once; J gene: TRBJ2-1; D gene: .; V gene: TRBV9; CDR3 DNA: TGTGCCAGCAGCGTAGCCCCTTTGAGCTCCTACAATGAGCAGTTCTTC; CDR3 protein: CASSVAPLSSYNEQFF
clone size: .; J gene: TRBJ2-5; D gene: .; V gene: TRBV7-9; CDR3 DNA: TGTGCCAGCGGCCGCGGAACAAATCAAGAGACCCAGTACTTC; CDR3 protein: CASGRGTNQETQYF
clone size: .; J gene: TRBJ1-4; D gene: .; V gene: TRBV6-5; CDR3 DNA: TGTGCCAGCAGTTACTCGATTGCAGGTGGGGAAAAACTGTTTTTT; CDR3 protein: CASSYSIAGGEKLFF
clone size: .; J gene: TRBJ1-2; D gene: TRBD1; V gene: TRBV7-8; CDR3 DNA: TGTGCCAGCAGCTTAGCGGGACAGGGTTTGGGTGGCTACACCTTC; CDR3 protein: CASSLAGQGLGGYTF
clone size: .; J gene: TRBJ2-7; D gene: TRBD1; V gene: TRBV5-1; CDR3 DNA: TGCGCCAGCAGCCGCGACAGGGATCCCGGTTACGAGCAGTACTTC; CDR3 protein: CASSRDRDPGYEQYF
clone size: .; J gene: TRBJ1-6; D gene: .; V gene: TRBV28; CDR3 DNA: TGTGCCAGCAGTCCCCCCGATTCACCCCTCCACTTT; CDR3 protein: CASSPPDSPLHF
clone size: once; J gene: TRBJ2-3; D gene: TRBD2; V gene: TRBV10-1; CDR3 DNA: TGCGCCAGCAGCCGACTAGCGGTGGGGAAGGATACGCAGTATTTT; CDR3 protein: CASSRLAVGKDTQYF
clone size: .; J gene: TRBJ2-3; D gene: TRBD2; V gene: TRBV5-1; CDR3 DNA: TGCGCCAGCAGCGGGGGTCCGCGGGGGGGCGGCTCAGATACGCAGTATTTT; CDR3 protein: CASSGGPRGGGSDTQYF
clone size: .; J gene: TRBJ1-2; D gene: .; V gene: TRBV28; CDR3 DNA: TGTGCCAGCAGGCCCGAGGGGGGGGATGGTTATGGCTACACCTTC; CDR3 protein: CASRPEGGDGYGYTF
clone size: .; J gene: TRBJ2-6; D gene: .; V gene: TRBV5-1; CDR3 DNA: TGCGCCAGCAGCCAAACCATACTGAACTCTGGGGCCAACGTCCTGACTTTC; CDR3 protein: CASSQTILNSGANVLTF
clone size: .; J gene: TRBJ2-2; D gene: TRBD1; V gene: TRBV7-2; CDR3 DNA: TGTGCCAGCAGCGGCAGGGGGCGCCCCGGGGAGCTGTTTTTT; CDR3 protein: CASSGRGRPGELFF
clone size: .; J gene: TRBJ2-3; D gene: TRBD2; V gene: TRBV5-1; CDR3 DNA: TGCGCCAGCAGCTTGAGACTAGCGGGGGGGCACGATACGCAGTATTTT; CDR3 protein: CASSLRLAGGHDTQYF
clone size: .; J gene: TRBJ2-7; D gene: .; V gene: TRBV25-1; CDR3 DNA: TGTGCCAGCAGTGGCCCAGGGTTACACGAGCAGTACTTC; CDR3 protein: CASSGPGLHEQYF
clone size: .; J gene: TRBJ2-1; D gene: .; V gene: TRBV4-1; CDR3 DNA: TGCGCCAGCAGCCCAGACAGGTCCAATTACAATGAGCAGTTCTTC; CDR3 protein: CASSPDRSNYNEQFF
clone size: .; J gene: TRBJ2-1; D gene: .; V gene: TRBV6-2/TRBV6-3; CDR3 DNA: TGTGCCAGCAGTTACGTCGGATTAGCGAATGAGCAGTTCTTC; CDR3 protein: CASSYVGLANEQFF
clone size: .; J gene: TRBJ1-6; D gene: .; V gene: TRBV10-3; CDR3 DNA: TGTGCCATCAGTGAGTACGGAGAGGTAGATTCACCCCTCCACTTT; CDR3 protein: CAISEYGEVDSPLHF
clone size: .; J gene: TRBJ1-2; D gene: TRBD1; V gene: TRBV5-4; CDR3 DNA: TGTGCCAGCAGCTTGGCAGGGGGCTTCTATGGCTACACCTTC; CDR3 protein: CASSLAGGFYGYTF
clone size: .; J gene: TRBJ2-5; D gene: TRBD2; V gene: TRBV7-9; CDR3 DNA: TGTGCCAGCAGCCCTGGGGACTGGACCACTAGCGGGGGGTTTGAGACCCAGTACTTC; CDR3 protein: CASSPGDWTTSGGFETQYF
clone size: .; J gene: TRBJ1-3; D gene: .; V gene: TRBV6-2/TRBV6-3; CDR3 DNA: TGTGCCAGCAGTTCCAGGTCGGCTGGAAACACCATATATTTT; CDR3 protein: CASSSRSAGNTIYF
clone size: .; J gene: TRBJ2-3; D gene: .; V gene: TRBV18; CDR3 DNA: TGTGCCAGCTCACCCCCCGGGGCAGATACGCAGTATTTT; CDR3 protein: CASSPPGADTQYF
clone size: .; J gene: TRBJ2-3; D gene: TRBD1; V gene: TRBV7-2; CDR3 DNA: TGTGCCAGCAGCCTCTGGACAGGGGTTGGCACAGATACGCAGTATTTT; CDR3 protein: CASSLWTGVGTDTQYF
clone size: few; J gene: TRBJ1-2; D gene: .; V gene: TRBV19; CDR3 DNA: TGTGCCAGTAGTATAGAGGTCCGGGAATATGGCTACACCTTC; CDR3 protein: CASSIEVREYGYTF
clone size: .; J gene: TRBJ2-7; D gene: .; V gene: TRBV6-5; CDR3 DNA: TGTGCCAGCAGCCAAAACACAGGGACCTACGAGCAGTACTTC; CDR3 protein: CASSQNTGTYEQYF
clone size: .; J gene: TRBJ2-3; D gene: .; V gene: TRBV7-8; CDR3 DNA: TGTGCCAGCAGCTTAGTCACAGCTGGAACAGATACGCAGTATTTT; CDR3 protein: CASSLVTAGTDTQYF
clone size: .; J gene: TRBJ1-6; D gene: TRBD1; V gene: TRBV28; CDR3 DNA: TGTGCCAGCAGCCCTCCCCCGGGACAGGGAATACCCCTCCACTTT; CDR3 protein: CASSPPPGQGIPLHF
clone size: .; J gene: TRBJ1-6; D gene: .; V gene: TRBV5-1; CDR3 DNA: TGCGCCAGCAGTGGTGAGAGCTCCTATAATTCACCCCTCCACTTT; CDR3 protein: CASSGESSYNSPLHF
clone size: .; J gene: TRBJ1-2; D gene: .; V gene: TRBV12-3/TRBV12-4; CDR3 DNA: TGTGCCAGCAGCGTGATGGACAGAGGTGGCTACACCTTC; CDR3 protein: CASSVMDRGGYTF